This T cell receptor (beta chain) is from a study of cytomegalovirus exposure and HLA in healthy donors. Study results and limitations: Rare sequences made up most TCRs, while some public TCRs were found in many donors. There were fewer than 200 TCR beta chains listed as cytomegalovirus-associated. According to a subsequent analysis, TCR clusters from the first cohort were inclined to appear together in the 90 to 150 validation repertoires.

Sequenced by immunoSEQ multiplex PCR; TCRdb stores in-frame clones only, minus some. The sample carries under 200,000 clones, under 95% recorded once. Concerning this clone itself: Its antigen is unidentified.

From germline, CDR1 is SGHNT and CDR2 YYREEE (reference sequence). There are 14 residues in the CDR3. V trimming: 2 bases; J trimming: 8 bases; junction bases outside the gene matches: 4. The rearrangement links TRBV5-4 to TRBJ1-2; 12 nucleotides agree with TRBD1. Source material: PBMCs. The receptor was derived from a woman between 18 and 30 years old in good health and CMV-seropositive. CDR3 region: CASSFRGTGGGYTF. The CDR3 nucleotides read TGTGCCAGCAGCTTTCGCGGGACAGGGGGCGGCTACACCTTC.